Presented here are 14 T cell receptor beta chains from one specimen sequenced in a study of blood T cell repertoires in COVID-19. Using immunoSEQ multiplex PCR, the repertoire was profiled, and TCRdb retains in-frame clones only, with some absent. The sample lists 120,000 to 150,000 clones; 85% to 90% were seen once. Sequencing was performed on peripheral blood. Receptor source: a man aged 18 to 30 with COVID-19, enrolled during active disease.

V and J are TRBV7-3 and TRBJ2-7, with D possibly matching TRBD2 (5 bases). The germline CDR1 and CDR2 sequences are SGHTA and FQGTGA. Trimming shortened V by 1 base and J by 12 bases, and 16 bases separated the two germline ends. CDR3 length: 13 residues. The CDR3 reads CASSLRPPRELYF. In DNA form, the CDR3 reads TGTGCCAGCAGCTTAAGGCCCCCGAGGGAACTGTACTTC.

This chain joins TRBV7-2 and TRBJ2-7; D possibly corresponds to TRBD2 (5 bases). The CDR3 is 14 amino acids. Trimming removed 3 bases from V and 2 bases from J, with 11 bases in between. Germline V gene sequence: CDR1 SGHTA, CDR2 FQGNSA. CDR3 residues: CASSLSGFAYEQYF. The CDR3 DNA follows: TGTGCCAGCAGCTTGTCGGGATTCGCCTACGAGCAGTACTTC.

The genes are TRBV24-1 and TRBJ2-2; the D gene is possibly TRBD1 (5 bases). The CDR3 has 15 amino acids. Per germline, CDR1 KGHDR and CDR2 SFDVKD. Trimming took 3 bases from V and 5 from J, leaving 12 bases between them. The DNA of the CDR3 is TGTGCCACCAGTGATAGTGGGGCTTGGACCGGGGAGCTGTTTTTT. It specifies CATSDSGAWTGELFF.

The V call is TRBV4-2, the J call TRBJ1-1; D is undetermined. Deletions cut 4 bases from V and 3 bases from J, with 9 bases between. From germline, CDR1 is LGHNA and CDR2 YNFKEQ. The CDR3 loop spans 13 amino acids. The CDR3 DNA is TGTGCCAGCAGCCCTGGGCCTGACACTGAAGCTTTCTTT. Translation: CASSPGPDTEAFF.

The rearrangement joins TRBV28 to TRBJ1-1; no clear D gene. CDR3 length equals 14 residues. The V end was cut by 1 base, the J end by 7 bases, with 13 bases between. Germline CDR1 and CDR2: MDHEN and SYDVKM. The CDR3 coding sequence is TGTGCCAGCAGTTTATTAATGGGCTTACATGAAGCTTTCTTT. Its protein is CASSLLMGLHEAFF.

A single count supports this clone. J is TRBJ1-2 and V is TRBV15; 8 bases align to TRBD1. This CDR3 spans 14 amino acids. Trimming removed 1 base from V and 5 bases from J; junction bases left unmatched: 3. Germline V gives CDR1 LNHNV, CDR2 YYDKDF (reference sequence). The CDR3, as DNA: TGTGCCACCAGCAGAGGTGGGACAGGATATGGCTACACCTTC. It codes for CATSRGGTGYGYTF.

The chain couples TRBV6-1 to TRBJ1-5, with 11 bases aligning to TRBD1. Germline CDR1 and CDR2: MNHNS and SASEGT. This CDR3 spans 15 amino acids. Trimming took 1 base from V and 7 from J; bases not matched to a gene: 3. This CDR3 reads CASSEGGTGGQPQHF. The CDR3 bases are TGTGCCAGCAGTGAAGGGGGGACAGGGGGGCAGCCCCAGCATTTT.

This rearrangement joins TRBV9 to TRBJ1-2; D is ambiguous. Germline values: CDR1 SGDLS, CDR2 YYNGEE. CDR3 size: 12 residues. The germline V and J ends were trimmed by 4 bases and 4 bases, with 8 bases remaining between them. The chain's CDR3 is CASSTSAYGYTF. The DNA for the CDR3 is TGTGCCAGCAGCACTAGCGCCTATGGCTACACCTTC. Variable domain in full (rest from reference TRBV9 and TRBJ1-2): DSGVTQTPKHLITATGQRVTLRCSPRSGDLSVYWYQQSLDQGLQFLIQYYNGEERAKGNILERFSAQQFPDLHSELNLSSLELGDSALYFCASSTSAYGYTFGSGTRLTVV.

The CDR3 loop is CASSHAIIPEQFF. CDR3 sequence (DNA): TGTGCCAGCAGCCACGCGATCATACCGGAGCAGTTCTTC. V gene TRBV3-1 (or the pseudogene TRBV3-2) combines with J gene TRBJ2-1; D is ambiguous. In germline, CDR1 is LGHDT, CDR2 YNNKEL (reference sequence). Deletions cut 3 bases from V and 10 bases from J, with 13 bases between. This CDR3 is 13 amino acids long.

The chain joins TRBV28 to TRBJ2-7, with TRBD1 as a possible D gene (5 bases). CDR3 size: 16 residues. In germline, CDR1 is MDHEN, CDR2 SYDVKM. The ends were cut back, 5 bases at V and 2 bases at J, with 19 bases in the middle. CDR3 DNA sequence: TGTGCCAGCAGTGCCCAATCTGGACAAAAGCCCTACGAGCAGTACTTC. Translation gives CASSAQSGQKPYEQYF.

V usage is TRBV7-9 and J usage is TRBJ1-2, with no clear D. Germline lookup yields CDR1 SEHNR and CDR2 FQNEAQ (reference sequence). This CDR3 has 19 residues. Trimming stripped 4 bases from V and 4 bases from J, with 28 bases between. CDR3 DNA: TGTGCCAGCAGCTCAAATAATCCCGAAGGGAGGCGGAGGAGCTATGGCTACACCTTC. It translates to CASSSNNPEGRRRSYGYTF.

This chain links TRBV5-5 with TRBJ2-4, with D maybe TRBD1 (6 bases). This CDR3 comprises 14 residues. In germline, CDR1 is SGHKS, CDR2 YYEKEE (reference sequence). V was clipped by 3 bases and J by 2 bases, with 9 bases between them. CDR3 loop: CASSSQGTKNIQYF. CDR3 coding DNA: TGTGCCAGCAGCTCACAGGGTACCAAAAACATTCAGTACTTC.

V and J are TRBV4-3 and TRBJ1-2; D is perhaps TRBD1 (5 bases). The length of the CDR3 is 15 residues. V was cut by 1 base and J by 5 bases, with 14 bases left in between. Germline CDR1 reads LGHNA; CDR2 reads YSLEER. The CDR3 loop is CASSQVPGRTYGYTF. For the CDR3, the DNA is TGCGCCAGCAGCCAAGTCCCAGGGCGAACATATGGCTACACCTTC.

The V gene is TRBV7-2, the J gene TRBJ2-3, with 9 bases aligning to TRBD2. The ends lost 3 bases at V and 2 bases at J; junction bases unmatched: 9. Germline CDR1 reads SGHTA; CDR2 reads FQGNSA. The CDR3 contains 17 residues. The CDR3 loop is CASSFPIAGGPTDTQYF. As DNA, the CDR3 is TGTGCCAGCAGCTTCCCTATTGCGGGAGGGCCCACAGATACGCAGTATTTT.